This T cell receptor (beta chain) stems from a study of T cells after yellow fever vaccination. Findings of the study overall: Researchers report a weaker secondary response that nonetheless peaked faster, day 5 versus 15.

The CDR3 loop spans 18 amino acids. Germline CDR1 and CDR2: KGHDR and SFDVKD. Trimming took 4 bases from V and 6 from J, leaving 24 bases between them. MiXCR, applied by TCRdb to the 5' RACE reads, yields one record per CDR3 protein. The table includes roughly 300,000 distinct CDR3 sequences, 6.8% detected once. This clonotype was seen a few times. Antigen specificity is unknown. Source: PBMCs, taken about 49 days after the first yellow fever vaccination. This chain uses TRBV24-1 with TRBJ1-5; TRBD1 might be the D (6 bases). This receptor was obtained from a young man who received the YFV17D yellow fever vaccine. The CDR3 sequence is CATSETQRHRVYSQPQHF. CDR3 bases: TGTGCCACCAGTGAGACCCAGAGACACAGGGTTTACAGTCAGCCCCAGCATTTT.